A single sample is the source of the 10 T cell receptor beta chains below, sequenced in a study of CD8+CD57+ T cells in acquired aplastic anemia. For CDR3 and TCR beta VDJ profiling, genomic DNA was the template used. TCRdb analysed the reads with MiXCR anew, one entry per CDR3 protein. The repertoire consists of some 140,000 distinct CDR3 sequences, with over 50% occurring once and the leading ten covering approximately 12%. Only patients with CD8+CD57+ cell expansion on flow cytometry were chosen for sequencing. The sequencing input was sorted CD4+, CD8+, or CD8+CD57+ T cells (not recorded which) from PBMCs. All receptors come from a human donor with aplastic anemia.

At least ten counts were recorded for this clonotype. The V and J genes are TRBV19 and TRBJ2-1; the D is unclear. Per germline, CDR1 LNHDA and CDR2 SQIVND (reference sequence). V was shortened by 1 base and J by 4 bases, with 14 bases between the two germline ends. CDR3 length: 16 amino acids. The chain's CDR3 is CASSIGYGLNYNEQFF. In DNA, the CDR3 is TGTGCCAGTAGTATAGGATACGGTCTTAATTACAATGAGCAGTTCTTC. The whole variable domain, filled in from reference TRBV19 and TRBJ2-1, reads DGGITQSPKYLFRKEGQNVTLSCEQNLNHDAMYWYRQDPGQGLRLIYYSQIVNDFQKGDIAEGYSVSREKKESFPLTVTSAQKNPTAFYLCASSIGYGLNYNEQFFGPGTRLTVL.

This chain uses TRBV10-2 with TRBJ2-1, with TRBD2 matching 8 bases. Germline loops: CDR1 WSHSY, CDR2 SAAADI. Trimming took 3 bases from V and 8 from J; bases not matched to a gene: 6. This CDR3 is 14 amino acids long. As DNA, the CDR3 is TGCGCCAGCAGTGACCCATGGACTAGCTATGAGCAGTTCTTC. Its protein is CASSDPWTSYEQFF.

This clonotype came up many times. V usage is TRBV6-1 and J usage is TRBJ2-1, with D perhaps matching TRBD2 (6 bases). Per the germline V gene, CDR1 is MNHNS and CDR2 is SASEGT. CDR3 length equals 14 residues. Trimming took off 6 bases at V and 9 bases at J, with 18 bases between the two ends. The chain's CDR3 is CASSLQRAGSEQFF. For the CDR3, the DNA is TGTGCCAGCAGCCTCCAGCGGGCGGGGAGTGAGCAGTTCTTC.

The V call is TRBV4-2, the J call TRBJ2-1; possible D gene TRBD2, 5 bases. Germline assignment: CDR1 LGHNA and CDR2 YNFKEQ. The V end lost 6 bases, the J end lost 8 bases, and 23 bases lay between the germline ends. The CDR3 spans 16 residues. The CDR3 loop reads CASSPSQNRNFHEQFF. The CDR3 nucleotides are TGTGCCAGCAGTCCTAGCCAGAATCGGAATTTCCATGAGCAGTTCTTC.

The chain recombines TRBV29-1 with TRBJ2-5, with TRBD2 matching 7 bases. Germline lookup yields CDR1 SQVTM and CDR2 ANQGSEA. Trimming took 8 bases from V and 4 from J; bases not matched to a gene: 13. This CDR3 has 14 residues. The CDR3 is CSFLGGLGRETQYF. For the CDR3, the DNA is TGCAGCTTCCTGGGGGGGTTAGGGAGAGAGACCCAGTACTTC.

This clonotype was seen only a few times. The chain carries TRBV24-1 and TRBJ1-1, with 7 positions matching TRBD1. There are 12 residues in the CDR3. The junction had 3 bases not matched to a gene; V was cut back by 6 bases and J by 6 bases. The germline V gene has CDR1 KGHDR and CDR2 SFDVKD. The CDR3 region is CATSITGAEAFF. The DNA of the CDR3 is TGTGCCACCAGTATTACAGGGGCTGAAGCTTTCTTT.

This clonotype has at least ten counts. The chain joins TRBV5-5 to TRBJ2-7, with 7 nucleotides matching TRBD1. The germline CDR1 and CDR2 sequences are SGHKS and YYEKEE (reference sequence). Unmatched junction bases numbered 14, after V lost 3 bases and J lost 11 bases. There are 14 residues in the CDR3. The CDR3 nucleotides read TGTGCCAGCAGCTCTACTGACAGGGTTGCCCCCGAGTACTTC. Amino acid sequence: CASSSTDRVAPEYF.

The V gene is TRBV15, the J gene TRBJ1-5; 8 nucleotides match TRBD1. Germline CDR1 and CDR2: LNHNV and YYDKDF (reference sequence). The trim removed 1 base at V and 5 bases at J, leaving 10 bases unmatched. The CDR3 is made up of 17 amino acids. This CDR3 is CATSRAKGQGWDQPQHF. CDR3 coding DNA: TGTGCCACCAGCAGAGCAAAAGGACAGGGCTGGGATCAGCCCCAGCATTTT. The full variable domain, rest sourced from reference TRBV15 and TRBJ1-5, is DAMVIQNPRYQVTQFGKPVTLSCSQTLNHNVMYWYQQKSSQAPKLLFHYYDKDFNNEADTPDNFQSRRPNTSFCFLDIRSPGLGDTAMYLCATSRAKGQGWDQPQHFGDGTRLSIL.

This clonotype was detected ten times or more. The chain has TRBV20-1 and TRBJ2-7; 8 nucleotides agree with TRBD1. V shed 0 bases, J shed 1 base, and the junction held 20 bases outside the gene matches. The CDR3 loop spans 20 amino acids. Germline V gene sequence: CDR1 DFQATT, CDR2 SNEGSKA (reference sequence). In DNA, the CDR3 is TGCAGTGCTAGAGATTACCTCTCGGTCCACGGGACAGGCATATCCTACGAGCAGTACTTC. As protein: CSARDYLSVHGTGISYEQYF.

This rearrangement joins TRBV2 to TRBJ2-1; D not certain. The CDR3 covers 11 residues. Germline lookup yields CDR1 SNHLY and CDR2 FYNNEI. V lost 4 bases and J 10 bases, leaving 8 bases between the germline ends. The CDR3 coding sequence is TGTGCCAGCAGTGTCATGTACGAGCAGTTCTTC. Protein: CASSVMYEQFF.